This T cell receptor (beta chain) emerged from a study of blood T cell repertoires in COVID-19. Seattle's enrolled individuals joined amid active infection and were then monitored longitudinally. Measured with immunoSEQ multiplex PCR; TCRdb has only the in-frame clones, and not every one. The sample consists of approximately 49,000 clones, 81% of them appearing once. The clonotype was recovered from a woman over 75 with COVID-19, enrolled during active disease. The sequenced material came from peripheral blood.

The DNA of the CDR3 is TGTGCCACCAGTGCCGGACAGGGAATCACAGATACGCAGTATTTT. Translating it yields CATSAGQGITDTQYF. J is TRBJ2-3 and V is TRBV24-1; 8 bases are a match to TRBD1. Germline CDR1 is KGHDR and CDR2 is SFDVKD. This CDR3 contains 15 residues. V lost 5 bases, J lost 2 bases, and 5 bases stayed unmatched.